Presented here are 30 T cell receptor beta chains from one specimen sequenced in a study of cytomegalovirus exposure and HLA in healthy donors. PCR involved 60 Vbeta and 13 Jbeta primers. Only in-frame clones appear in the TCRdb table, and some are missing; sequencing was by immunoSEQ multiplex PCR. The table lists under 250,000 clones, approximately 85% of them singletons. The specimen was PBMCs. The source is a girl aged 2 to 9 in good health and CMV-seronegative.

V gene TRBV5-1 combines with J gene TRBJ2-7; TRBD2 matches 7 bases. V gave up 3 bases and J gave up 1 base; unmatched junction bases: 4. This CDR3 contains 14 residues. Germline V gene sequence: CDR1 SGHRS, CDR2 YFSETQ. The CDR3 spells CASSWSSGSYEQYF. The CDR3 DNA reads as TGCGCCAGCAGCTGGAGTAGCGGGTCCTACGAGCAGTACTTC.

J is TRBJ2-7 and V is TRBV5-6; 9 bases match TRBD1. Losses at the gene ends were 4 bases for V and 2 bases for J; bases not matched to a gene: 7. This CDR3 is 15 amino acids long. Germline CDR1 reads SGHDT; CDR2 reads YYEEEE. The CDR3: CASSNRDRVPYEQYF. In DNA form, the CDR3 reads TGTGCCAGCAGCAACCGGGACAGGGTCCCCTACGAGCAGTACTTC.

The chain joins TRBV6-5 to TRBJ1-1; D is perhaps TRBD1 (5 bases). V lost 6 bases and J 1 base, leaving 12 bases between the germline ends. Looked up from germline, CDR1 is MNHEY and CDR2 is SVGAGI. The length of the CDR3 is 14 residues. This CDR3 reads CASSLHGQNTEAFF. CDR3 in DNA: TGTGCCAGCAGCCTACATGGACAGAACACTGAAGCTTTCTTT.

Written as DNA, the CDR3 is TGTGCCAGCAGTTACCTCCGGGACAGGGATGAAAAACTGTTTTTT. Translation gives CASSYLRDRDEKLFF. This chain joins TRBV6-5 and TRBJ1-4, with 9 nucleotides matching TRBD1. The ends lost 2 bases at V and 6 bases at J; junction bases unmatched: 4. CDR1 and CDR2 from the germline V gene are MNHEY and SVGAGI. The CDR3 is 15 amino acids.

The rearrangement uses TRBV10-2 and TRBJ2-5, with D tentatively TRBD1 (5 bases). Near its end, the DNA agrees better with TRBJ2-7, so the J call may be wrong. The CDR3 runs to 14 residues. Germline assignment: CDR1 WSHSY and CDR2 SAAADI. The CDR3 DNA reads TGCGCCAGCAGTGACAGGGCCAGCTCCTACGAGCAGTACTTC. Translated: CASSDRASSYEQYF.

The chain carries TRBV27 and TRBJ2-5; 8 bases align to TRBD1. The CDR3 extends over 15 amino acids. Trimming removed 5 bases from V and 5 bases from J; junction bases left unmatched: 10. Germline CDR1 is MNHEY and CDR2 is SMNVEV (reference sequence). The DNA of the CDR3 is TGTGCCAGCAGTATTCACAGGGGGAGCGGGGAGACCCAGTACTTC. Translated: CASSIHRGSGETQYF.

This clone was observed a few times. The rearrangement uses TRBV28 and TRBJ2-7; D may be TRBD1 (6 bases). CDR1 and CDR2 (germline): MDHEN, SYDVKM. The CDR3 is made up of 15 amino acids. V gave up 8 bases and J gave up 0 bases, with 17 bases separating them. The chain's CDR3 is CASQFGDRYSYEQYF. In DNA form, the CDR3 reads TGTGCCAGCCAGTTTGGAGACAGGTACTCCTACGAGCAGTACTTC. The variable domain in full, completed from reference TRBV28 and TRBJ2-7, reads DVKVTQSSRYLVKRTGEKVFLECVQDMDHENMFWYRQDPGLGLRLIYFSYDVKMKEKGDIPEGYSVSREKKERFSLILESASTNQTSMYLCASQFGDRYSYEQYFGPGTRLTVT.

This clone was recorded once. This sample also contains other DNA sequences that code for the same CDR3. The chain carries TRBV15 and TRBJ1-1; unclear D gene. This CDR3 has 16 amino acids. Trimming took off 3 bases at V and 2 bases at J, with 16 bases between the two ends. Germline V CDR1 and CDR2: LNHNV, YYDKDF (reference sequence). The CDR3 protein is CATSRAFLAGNTEAFF. CDR3 bases: TGTGCCACCAGCAGGGCCTTTCTGGCAGGCAACACTGAAGCTTTCTTT. The full variable domain, rest sourced from reference TRBV15 and TRBJ1-1, is DAMVIQNPRYQVTQFGKPVTLSCSQTLNHNVMYWYQQKSSQAPKLLFHYYDKDFNNEADTPDNFQSRRPNTSFCFLDIRSPGLGDTAMYLCATSRAFLAGNTEAFFGQGTRLTVV.

V gene TRBV18 combines with J gene TRBJ2-2; TRBD1 might be the D (5 bases). V dropped 0 bases and J dropped 8 bases, with 10 bases sitting between them. This CDR3 comprises 14 residues. CDR1 KGHSH and CDR2 LQKENI come from the germline V gene. The CDR3 loop is CASSPPTGGGELFF. The CDR3 nucleotides are TGTGCCAGCTCACCACCCACAGGCGGAGGGGAGCTGTTTTTT.

This clone appeared once. This sequence joins TRBV2 and TRBJ1-1, with D tentatively TRBD1 (5 bases). CDR3 length equals 13 residues. CDR1 is SNHLY and CDR2 is FYNNEI in the germline V gene. Trimming took off 11 bases at V and 2 bases at J, with 15 bases between the two ends. CDR3 nucleotides: TGTGCCGCCACTCAAGGGGCCAACACTGAAGCTTTCTTT. Protein: CAATQGANTEAFF.

The chain uses TRBV7-8 and TRBJ1-4; the D is unclear. CDR3 length equals 13 residues. Germline V CDR1 and CDR2: SGHVS, FQNEAQ. The V end was cut by 6 bases, the J end by 4 bases, with 9 bases between. The CDR3 nucleotides read TGTGCCAGCAGGGGGAGCCATAATGAAAAACTGTTTTTT. Translated, it gives CASRGSHNEKLFF.

A few counts support this clone. This chain joins TRBV5-1 and TRBJ1-1, with D uncertain. Germline V gene sequence: CDR1 SGHRS, CDR2 YFSETQ. The V and J ends lost 3 bases and 4 bases respectively, with 16 bases between them. The CDR3 extends over 15 amino acids. CDR3 in DNA: TGCGCCAGCAGCTCGGCGAATTTTGGAGGCACTGAAGCTTTCTTT. Translating gives CASSSANFGGTEAFF.

The CDR3 bases are TGTGCCAGCAGCCAACCTCCGAGGGGGGGTTTTGACTACGAGCAGTACTTC. As protein: CASSQPPRGGFDYEQYF. This rearrangement joins TRBV4-2 to TRBJ2-7; D perhaps matches TRBD2 (7 bases). CDR3 length equals 17 residues. Germline V CDR1 and CDR2: LGHNA, YNFKEQ. Deletions cut 2 bases from V and 3 bases from J, with 20 bases between.

The V and J genes are TRBV5-6 and TRBJ1-2, with D possibly TRBD1 on 5 matching bases. The CDR3 consists of 13 residues. Germline-derived CDR1 and CDR2 are SGHDT and YYEEEE. Trimming removed 4 bases at V and 8 bases at J, with 15 bases between. The CDR3 reads CASSLRKGNGYTF. CDR3 coding DNA: TGTGCCAGCAGCCTGAGGAAGGGGAACGGCTACACCTTC.

The rearrangement joins TRBV7-2 to TRBJ2-7, with 10 positions matching TRBD2. CDR1 SGHTA and CDR2 FQGNSA come from the germline V gene. The CDR3 spans 16 residues. Trimming cost V 4 bases and J 0 bases; bases outside gene matches: 6. Here the CDR3 reads CASSWAQRGGSYEQYF. In DNA, the CDR3 is TGTGCCAGCAGCTGGGCACAGCGGGGGGGCTCCTACGAGCAGTACTTC.

The V gene is TRBV14, the J gene TRBJ2-5; TRBD1 aligns across 8 bases. Germline V CDR1 and CDR2: SGHDN, FVKESK. Trimming at V came to 1 base and at J to 1 base, leaving 8 bases not matched to a gene. The CDR3 loop spans 17 amino acids. CDR3 region: CASSQGGQGRLQETQYF. DNA of the CDR3: TGTGCCAGCAGCCAAGGTGGACAGGGAAGACTCCAAGAGACCCAGTACTTC.

V is TRBV25-1 and J is TRBJ2-3, with 10 bases identical to TRBD2. J was trimmed by 3 bases and V by 4 bases; bases with no gene match: 7. CDR3 length equals 16 residues. The germline V gene encodes CDR1 MGHDK and CDR2 SYGVNS. The DNA of the CDR3 is TGTGCCAGCAGTGCTTCTAGCGGGAGTGGAACAGATACGCAGTATTTT. It translates to CASSASSGSGTDTQYF. The full variable domain, its missing parts supplied by reference TRBV25-1 and TRBJ2-3, is EADIYQTPRYLVIGTGKKITLECSQTMGHDKMYWYQQDPGMELHLIHYSYGVNSTEKGDLSSESTVSRIRTEHFPLTLESARPSHTSQYLCASSASSGSGTDTQYFGPGTRLTVL.

The chain is built from TRBV5-4 and TRBJ1-4; 8 bases are a match to TRBD1. This CDR3 contains 15 residues. Unmatched junction bases numbered 6, after V lost 0 bases and J lost 8 bases. The germline CDR1 and CDR2 sequences are SGHNT and YYREEE (reference sequence). DNA of the CDR3: TGTGCCAGCAGCTTGGGGGGGACAGGAGCCGAAAAACTGTTTTTT. This translates into CASSLGGTGAEKLFF.

V is TRBV4-1 and J is TRBJ1-5; no reliable D call. Trimming shortened V by 1 base and J by 2 bases, and 15 bases separated the two germline ends. The CDR3 has 17 residues. The germline CDR1 and CDR2 sequences are MGHRA and YSYEKL. In DNA form, the CDR3 reads TGCGCCAGCAGCCAAGGTCTCGATAGGAGTCGCAATCAGCCCCAGCATTTT. It is translated as CASSQGLDRSRNQPQHF.

The chain uses TRBV10-3 and TRBJ2-3; TRBD2 matches 10 bases. Germline CDR1 and CDR2: ENHRY and SYGVKD. The CDR3 sequence is 15 residues long. Unmatched junction bases numbered 0, after V lost 0 bases and J lost 3 bases. Here the CDR3 reads CAISESGLATDTQYF. In DNA form, the CDR3 reads TGTGCCATCAGTGAGTCGGGACTAGCGACAGATACGCAGTATTTT.

The V call is TRBV5-4, the J call TRBJ1-1; 8 bases map to TRBD1. V was clipped by 3 bases and J by 5 bases; unmatched bases: 6. Germline lookup yields CDR1 SGHNT and CDR2 YYREEE (reference sequence). The CDR3 runs 14 residues. CDR3 amino acids: CASSSGTGPTEAFF. The CDR3 DNA is TGTGCCAGCAGCTCAGGGACAGGACCTACTGAAGCTTTCTTT.

The V gene is TRBV23-1, the J gene TRBJ2-7, with 11 bases lining up with TRBD1. TRBV23-1 is assigned to the ORF class and has an uncertain function. CDR3 length: 17 amino acids. V trimming: 0 bases; J trimming: 0 bases; junction bases outside the gene matches: 4. CDR3 protein: CASSQSRDRGGSYEQYF. CDR3 DNA sequence: TGCGCCAGCAGTCAATCGAGGGACAGGGGGGGCTCCTACGAGCAGTACTTC.

The CDR3 DNA follows: TGTGCCAGCAGTCTGCTAGCGGGGGGTGAAGATACGCAGTATTTT. Residues: CASSLLAGGEDTQYF. The chain links TRBV2 to TRBJ2-3; TRBD2 matches 11 bases. V gave up 5 bases and J gave up 5 bases; unmatched junction bases: 6. Germline V CDR1 and CDR2: SNHLY, FYNNEI. CDR3 length equals 15 residues.

The genes are TRBV4-2 and TRBJ2-7; the D gene is possibly TRBD1 (5 bases). In germline, CDR1 is LGHNA, CDR2 YNFKEQ. Trimming shortened V by 0 bases and J by 2 bases, and 14 bases separated the two germline ends. The CDR3 has 16 amino acids. CDR3 residues: CASSQEFTGPPYEQYF. The CDR3 nucleotides read TGTGCCAGCAGCCAAGAATTCACAGGCCCCCCCTACGAGCAGTACTTC.

The chain uses TRBV6-1 and TRBJ2-3; possible D gene TRBD2, 5 bases. Per germline, CDR1 MNHNS and CDR2 SASEGT. The CDR3 length is 15 residues. Deletions cut 1 base from V and 4 bases from J, with 12 bases between. CDR3 coding DNA: TGTGCCAGCAGTGAAGAGTCCCGGGGTTCAGATACGCAGTATTTT. Protein product: CASSEESRGSDTQYF.

CDR3 nucleotides: TGTGCCTGGGGTCGAGGACTAGCGGGAGTCAATGAGCAGTTCTTC. It translates to CAWGRGLAGVNEQFF. The chain links TRBV30 to TRBJ2-1; 13 bases match TRBD2. Germline CDR1 reads GTSNPN; CDR2 reads SVGIG (reference sequence). Trimming at V came to 5 bases and at J to 6 bases, leaving 7 bases not matched to a gene. The length of the CDR3 is 15 residues.

This clone was picked up one time. V usage is TRBV5-1 and J usage is TRBJ2-7, with TRBD1 matching over 7 bases. The V and J ends lost 5 bases and 4 bases, in that order; junction bases with no gene match: 9. CDR1 is SGHRS and CDR2 is YFSETQ in the germline V gene. The CDR3 has 14 residues. The CDR3 protein is CASRFDRAEYEQYF. The CDR3, as DNA: TGCGCCAGCAGGTTCGACAGGGCGGAATACGAGCAGTACTTC.

The chain couples TRBV11-2 to TRBJ1-1, with 7 bases lining up with TRBD1. Germline V gene data show CDR1 as SGHAT and CDR2 as FQNNGV. This CDR3 region has 14 residues. With 5 bases clipped from V and 7 bases from J, the junction kept 10 bases outside the gene matches. CDR3: CASSLRTGSYEAFF. DNA for the CDR3: TGTGCCAGCAGCCTCCGGACAGGTTCTTATGAAGCTTTCTTT.

The chain carries TRBV2 and TRBJ2-2; D is undetermined. The CDR3 loop spans 14 amino acids. The V gene's germline CDR1 is SNHLY and CDR2 FYNNEI. The germline V and J ends were trimmed by 4 bases and 1 base, with 7 bases remaining between them. The CDR3 loop reads CASSGPENTGELFF. For the CDR3, the DNA is TGTGCCAGCAGTGGCCCAGAGAACACCGGGGAGCTGTTTTTT.

This chain uses TRBV5-1 with TRBJ2-1; a possible D gene is TRBD2 (6 bases). Germline-derived CDR1 and CDR2 are SGHRS and YFSETQ. This CDR3 has 15 amino acids. V was shortened by 4 bases and J by 0 bases, with 11 bases between the two germline ends. CDR3 sequence reads: CASSQEGASYNEQFF. As DNA, the CDR3 is TGCGCCAGCAGCCAGGAGGGCGCCTCCTACAATGAGCAGTTCTTC.